This note documents a single T cell receptor (beta chain) sequence. As yet, its antigen is unknown. This sample is part of a study of shared clonotypes between healthy human individuals. Study in general: Per-donor plates numbered three CD4 naive, three CD4 memory, two CD8 naive and one CD8 memory. General observations from the study: Tissues were not sampled, only blood, and their repertoires likely differ.

Profiled with immunoSEQ multiplex PCR; TCRdb holds only in-frame clones, not every one. The sample contains approximately 1.4 million clones, 95% to 99% of which appear only once. This TCR derives from a man under 40 in good health. The sample taken for sequencing was naive CD4+ T cells sorted from blood. Subset in this sample: CD45RA+ positively selected.

In DNA, the CDR3 is TGCGCCAGCAGCCAAATCTCGGGACAGTCCAAAAACATTCAGTACTTC. It translates to CASSQISGQSKNIQYF. The chain joins TRBV4-1 to TRBJ2-4, with TRBD1 matching 7 bases. The CDR3 totals 16 residues. Trimming at V came to 2 bases and at J to 2 bases, leaving 6 bases not matched to a gene. Germline V gives CDR1 MGHRA, CDR2 YSYEKL.